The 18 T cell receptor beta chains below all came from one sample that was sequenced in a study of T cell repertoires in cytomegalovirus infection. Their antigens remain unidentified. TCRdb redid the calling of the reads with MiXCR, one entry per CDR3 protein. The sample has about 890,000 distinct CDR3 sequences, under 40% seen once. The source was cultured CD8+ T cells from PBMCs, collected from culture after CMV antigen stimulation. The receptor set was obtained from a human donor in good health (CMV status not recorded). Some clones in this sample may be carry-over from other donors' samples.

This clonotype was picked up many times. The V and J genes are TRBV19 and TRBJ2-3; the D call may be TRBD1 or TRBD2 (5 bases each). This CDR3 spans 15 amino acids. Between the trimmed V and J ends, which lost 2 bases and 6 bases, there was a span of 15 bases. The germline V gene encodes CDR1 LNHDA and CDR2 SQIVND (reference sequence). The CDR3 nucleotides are TGTGCCAGTAGTATATCCGGGACCAGAGGGGATACGCAGTATTTT. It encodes CASSISGTRGDTQYF. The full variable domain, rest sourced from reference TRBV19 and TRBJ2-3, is DGGITQSPKYLFRKEGQNVTLSCEQNLNHDAMYWYRQDPGQGLRLIYYSQIVNDFQKGDIAEGYSVSREKKESFPLTVTSAQKNPTAFYLCASSISGTRGDTQYFGPGTRLTVL.

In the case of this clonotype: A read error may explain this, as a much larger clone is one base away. Here the CDR3 reads CVSSLNHQARPSYEQYF. Written as DNA, the CDR3 is TGTGTCAGCAGCTTAAACCATCAGGCACGGCCCTCCTACGAGCAGTACTTC. The gene calls are TRBV7-8 and TRBJ2-7; D remains unclear. CDR1 and CDR2 from the germline V gene are SGHVS and FQNEAQ. The CDR3 is made up of 17 amino acids.

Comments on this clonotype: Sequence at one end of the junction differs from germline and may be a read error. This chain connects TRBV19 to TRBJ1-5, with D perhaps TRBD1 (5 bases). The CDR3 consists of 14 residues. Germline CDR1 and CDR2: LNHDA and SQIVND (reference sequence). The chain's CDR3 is CVSKVRDRRQPQHF. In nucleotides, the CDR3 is TGTGTCAGTAAGGTCCGGGACCGGCGACAGCCCCAGCATTTT.

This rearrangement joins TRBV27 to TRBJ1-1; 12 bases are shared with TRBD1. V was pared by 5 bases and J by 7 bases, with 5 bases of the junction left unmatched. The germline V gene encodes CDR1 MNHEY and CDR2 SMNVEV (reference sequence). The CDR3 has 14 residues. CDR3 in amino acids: CASSRDRGQGEAFF. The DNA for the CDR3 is TGTGCCAGCAGTAGGGACAGGGGGCAGGGTGAAGCTTTCTTT.

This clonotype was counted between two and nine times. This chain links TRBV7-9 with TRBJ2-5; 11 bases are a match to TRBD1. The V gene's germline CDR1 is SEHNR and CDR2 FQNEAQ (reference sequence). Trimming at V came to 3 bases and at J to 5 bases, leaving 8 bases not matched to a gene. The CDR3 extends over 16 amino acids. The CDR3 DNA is TGTGCCAGCAGCTTGGACAGGGGGCAGTCGCAGGAGACCCAGTACTTC. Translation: CASSLDRGQSQETQYF.

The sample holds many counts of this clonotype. CDR3 sequence: CASSLLVRTEAFF. Here the CDR3 DNA reads TGTGCCAGCAGCCTCTTAGTGCGCACTGAAGCTTTCTTT. The chain carries TRBV7-6 and TRBJ1-1; D not resolved. Germline V gives CDR1 SGHVS, CDR2 FNYEAQ. The CDR3 is made up of 13 amino acids. The ends were cut back, 5 bases at V and 4 bases at J, with 11 bases in the middle.

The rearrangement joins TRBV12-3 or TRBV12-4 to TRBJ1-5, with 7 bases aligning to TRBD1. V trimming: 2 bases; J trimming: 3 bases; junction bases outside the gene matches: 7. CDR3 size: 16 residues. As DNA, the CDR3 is TGTGCCAGCAGTTTATTGACAGGGACCCCCAATCAGCCCCAGCATTTT. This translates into CASSLLTGTPNQPQHF.

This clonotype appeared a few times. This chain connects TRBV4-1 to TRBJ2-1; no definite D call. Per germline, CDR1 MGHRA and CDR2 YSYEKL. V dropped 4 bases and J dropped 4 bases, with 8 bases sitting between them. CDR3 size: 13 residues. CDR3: CASSPHIYNEQFF. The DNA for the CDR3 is TGCGCCAGCAGCCCTCACATATACAATGAGCAGTTCTTC.

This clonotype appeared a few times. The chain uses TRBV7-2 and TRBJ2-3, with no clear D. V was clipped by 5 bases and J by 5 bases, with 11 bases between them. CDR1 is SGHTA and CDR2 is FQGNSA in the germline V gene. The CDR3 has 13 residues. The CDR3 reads CASSPPPRDTQYF. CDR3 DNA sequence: TGTGCCAGCAGCCCACCCCCGCGAGATACGCAGTATTTT.

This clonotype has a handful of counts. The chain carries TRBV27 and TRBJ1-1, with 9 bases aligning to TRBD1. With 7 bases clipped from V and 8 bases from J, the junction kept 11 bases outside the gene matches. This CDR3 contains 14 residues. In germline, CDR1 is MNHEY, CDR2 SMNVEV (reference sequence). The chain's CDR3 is CASIVGQGTGEAFF. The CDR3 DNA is TGTGCCAGCATCGTTGGACAGGGGACAGGAGAAGCTTTCTTT.

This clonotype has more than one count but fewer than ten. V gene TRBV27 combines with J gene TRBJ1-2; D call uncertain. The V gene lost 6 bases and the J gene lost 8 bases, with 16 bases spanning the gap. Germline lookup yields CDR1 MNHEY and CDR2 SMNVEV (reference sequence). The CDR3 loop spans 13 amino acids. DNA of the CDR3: TGTGCCAGCAGCCGTTCCTCTATGATGGGCTACACCTTC. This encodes CASSRSSMMGYTF.

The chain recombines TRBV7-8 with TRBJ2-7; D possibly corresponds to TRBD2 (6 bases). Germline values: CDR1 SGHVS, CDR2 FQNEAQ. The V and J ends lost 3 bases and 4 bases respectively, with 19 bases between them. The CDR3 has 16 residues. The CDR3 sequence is CASSFRPGDRPYEQYF. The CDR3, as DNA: TGTGCCAGCAGCTTCCGGCCGGGGGATAGGCCGTACGAGCAGTACTTC.

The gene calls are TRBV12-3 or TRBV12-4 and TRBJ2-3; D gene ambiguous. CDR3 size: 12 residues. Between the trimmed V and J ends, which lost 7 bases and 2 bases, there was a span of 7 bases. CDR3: CASKGITDTQYF. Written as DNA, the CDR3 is TGTGCCAGCAAAGGAATCACAGATACGCAGTATTTT.

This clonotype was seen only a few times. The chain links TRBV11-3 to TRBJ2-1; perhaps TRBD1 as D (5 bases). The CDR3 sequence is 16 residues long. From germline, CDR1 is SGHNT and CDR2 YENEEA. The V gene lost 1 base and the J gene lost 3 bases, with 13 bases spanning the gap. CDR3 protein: CASSLVATDFYNEQFF. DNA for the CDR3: TGTGCCAGCAGCTTAGTCGCGACAGACTTCTACAATGAGCAGTTCTTC.

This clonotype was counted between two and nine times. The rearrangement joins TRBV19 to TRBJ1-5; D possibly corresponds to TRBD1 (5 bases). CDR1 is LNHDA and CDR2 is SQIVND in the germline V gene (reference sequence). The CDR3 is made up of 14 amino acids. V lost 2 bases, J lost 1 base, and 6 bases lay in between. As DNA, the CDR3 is TGTGCCAGTAGTATACAGGGAAGCAATCAGCCCCAGCATTTT. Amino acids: CASSIQGSNQPQHF.

The CDR3 here is CASSVVPGPKETQYF. CDR3 DNA sequence: TGTGCCAGCAGCGTAGTTCCGGGGCCTAAAGAGACCCAGTACTTC. This sequence joins TRBV9 and TRBJ2-5; D is perhaps TRBD1 or TRBD2 (5 bases each). This CDR3 has 15 amino acids. Trimming pared 0 bases from V and 3 bases from J, leaving 12 bases between. From germline, CDR1 is SGDLS and CDR2 YYNGEE.

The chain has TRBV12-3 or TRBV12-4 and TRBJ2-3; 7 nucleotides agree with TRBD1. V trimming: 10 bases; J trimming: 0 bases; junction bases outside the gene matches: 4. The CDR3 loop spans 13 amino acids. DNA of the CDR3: TGTGCCACCGGGACAGCTAGCACAGATACGCAGTATTTT. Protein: CATGTASTDTQYF.

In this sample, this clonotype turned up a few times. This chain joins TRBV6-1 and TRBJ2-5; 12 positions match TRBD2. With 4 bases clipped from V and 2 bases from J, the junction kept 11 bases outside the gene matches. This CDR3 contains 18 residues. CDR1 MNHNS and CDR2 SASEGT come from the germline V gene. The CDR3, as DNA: TGTGCCAGCAGTGCGCAGTTTTCGACTAGCGGGGGACAAGAGACCCAGTACTTC. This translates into CASSAQFSTSGGQETQYF.